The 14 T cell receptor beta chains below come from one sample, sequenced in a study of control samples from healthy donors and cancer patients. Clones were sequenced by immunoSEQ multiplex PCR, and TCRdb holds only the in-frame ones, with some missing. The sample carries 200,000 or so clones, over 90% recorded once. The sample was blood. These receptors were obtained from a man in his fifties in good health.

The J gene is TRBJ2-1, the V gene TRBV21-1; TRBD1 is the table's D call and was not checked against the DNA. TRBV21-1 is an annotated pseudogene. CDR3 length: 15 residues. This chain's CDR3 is CASSIRSQGYNEQFF. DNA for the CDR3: TGTGCCAGCAGTATCAGATCACAGGGTTACAATGAGCAGTTCTTC.

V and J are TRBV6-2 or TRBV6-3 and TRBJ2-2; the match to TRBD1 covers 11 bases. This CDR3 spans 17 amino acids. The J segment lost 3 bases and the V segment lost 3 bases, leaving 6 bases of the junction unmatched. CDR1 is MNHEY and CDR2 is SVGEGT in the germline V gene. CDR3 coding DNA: TGTGCCAGCAGTTATGGACAGGGGGCGGGCGACACCGGGGAGCTGTTTTTT. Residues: CASSYGQGAGDTGELFF.

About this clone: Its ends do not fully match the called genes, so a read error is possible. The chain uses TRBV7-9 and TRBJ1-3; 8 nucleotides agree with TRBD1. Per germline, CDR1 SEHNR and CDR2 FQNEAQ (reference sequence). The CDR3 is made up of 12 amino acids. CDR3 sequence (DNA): TGTGCCAGCAGCCCTGGACAGGGCGCCATCCCTTTT. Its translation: CASSPGQGAIPF.

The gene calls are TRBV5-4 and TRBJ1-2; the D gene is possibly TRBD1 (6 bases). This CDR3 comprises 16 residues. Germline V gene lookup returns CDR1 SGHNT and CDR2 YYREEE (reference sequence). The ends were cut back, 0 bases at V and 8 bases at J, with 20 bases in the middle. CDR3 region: CASSLGQAASHGGYTF. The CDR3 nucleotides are TGTGCCAGCAGCTTGGGACAGGCGGCCTCTCACGGGGGCTACACCTTC.

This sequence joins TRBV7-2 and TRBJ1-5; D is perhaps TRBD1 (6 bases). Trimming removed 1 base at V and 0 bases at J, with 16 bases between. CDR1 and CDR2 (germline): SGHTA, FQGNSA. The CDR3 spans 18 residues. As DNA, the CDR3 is TGTGCCAGCAGCTTAGTAGGGGAGGGGGGATATAGCAATCAGCCCCAGCATTTT. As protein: CASSLVGEGGYSNQPQHF.

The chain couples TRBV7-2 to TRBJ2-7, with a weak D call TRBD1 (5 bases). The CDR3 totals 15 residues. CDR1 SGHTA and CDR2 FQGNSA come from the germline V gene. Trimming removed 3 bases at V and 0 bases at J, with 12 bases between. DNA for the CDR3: TGTGCCAGCAGCTTTAATCTAGGGGTCTCCTACGAGCAGTACTTC. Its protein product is CASSFNLGVSYEQYF.

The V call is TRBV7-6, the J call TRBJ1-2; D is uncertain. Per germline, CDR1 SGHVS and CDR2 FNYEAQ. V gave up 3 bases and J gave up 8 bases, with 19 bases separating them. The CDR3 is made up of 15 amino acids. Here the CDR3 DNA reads TGTGCCAGCAGCTTGCCACAGAGGGTTGAGGTCGGCTACACCTTC. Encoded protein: CASSLPQRVEVGYTF.

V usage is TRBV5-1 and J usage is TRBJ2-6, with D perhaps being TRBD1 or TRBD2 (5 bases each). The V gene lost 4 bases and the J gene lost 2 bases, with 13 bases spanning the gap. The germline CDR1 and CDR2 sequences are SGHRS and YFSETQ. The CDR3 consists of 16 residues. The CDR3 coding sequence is TGCGCCAGCAGCCAGGACGGGGCCCCTGGGGCCAACGTCCTGACTTTC. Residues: CASSQDGAPGANVLTF.

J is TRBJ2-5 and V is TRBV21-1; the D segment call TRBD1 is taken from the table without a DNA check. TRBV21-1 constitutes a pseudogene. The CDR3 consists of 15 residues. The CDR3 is CASSKGKGARKTQYF. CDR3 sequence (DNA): TGTGCCAGCAGCAAAGGAAAGGGGGCTAGGAAGACCCAGTACTTC.

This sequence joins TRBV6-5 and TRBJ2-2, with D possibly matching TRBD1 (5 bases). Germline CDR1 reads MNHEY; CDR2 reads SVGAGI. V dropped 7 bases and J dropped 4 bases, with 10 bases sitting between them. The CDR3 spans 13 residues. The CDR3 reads CASNRQSTGELFF. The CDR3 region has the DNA TGTGCCAGCAACCGACAGTCCACCGGGGAGCTGTTTTTT.

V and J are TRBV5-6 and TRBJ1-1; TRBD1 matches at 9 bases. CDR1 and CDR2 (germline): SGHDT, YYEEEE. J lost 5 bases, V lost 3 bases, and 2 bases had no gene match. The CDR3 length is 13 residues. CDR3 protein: CASSWDRVTEAFF. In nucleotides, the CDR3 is TGTGCCAGCAGCTGGGACAGGGTTACTGAAGCTTTCTTT.

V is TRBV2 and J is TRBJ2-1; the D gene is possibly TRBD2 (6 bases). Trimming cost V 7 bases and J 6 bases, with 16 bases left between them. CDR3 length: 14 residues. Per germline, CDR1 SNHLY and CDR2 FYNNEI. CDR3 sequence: CASNPTVGGNEQFF. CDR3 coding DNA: TGTGCCAGCAACCCGACTGTCGGGGGCAATGAGCAGTTCTTC.

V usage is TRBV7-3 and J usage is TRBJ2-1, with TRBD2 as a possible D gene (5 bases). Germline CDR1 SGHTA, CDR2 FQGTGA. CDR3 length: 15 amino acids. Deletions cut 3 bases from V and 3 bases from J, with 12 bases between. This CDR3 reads CASSFGSASYNEQFF. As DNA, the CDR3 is TGTGCCAGCAGCTTTGGTAGCGCAAGCTACAATGAGCAGTTCTTC.

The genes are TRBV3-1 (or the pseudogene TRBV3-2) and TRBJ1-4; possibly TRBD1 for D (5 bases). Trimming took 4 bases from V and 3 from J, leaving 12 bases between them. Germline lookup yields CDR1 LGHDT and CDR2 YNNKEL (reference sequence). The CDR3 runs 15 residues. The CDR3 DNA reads TGTGCCAGCAGCCTAGGGGTTCTGGCTAATGAAAAACTGTTTTTT. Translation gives CASSLGVLANEKLFF.